Listed here is a single T cell receptor beta chain. Since a much larger clone is just one base distant, this may be a read error. A sample-barcoded 5' primer and a J-beta primer mix were used in a second PCR of about 7 to 12 cycles. A template-switch adaptor that had 12 random nucleotides put a tag on each cDNA molecule. TCRdb reprocessed the 5' RACE reads via MiXCR and lists one record per CDR3 protein. The top ten hold about 9.4% of the sample, which has some 940,000 distinct CDR3 sequences, roughly 29% seen once. The CDR3 covers 8 residues. Germline V lookup: CDR1 SQVTM, CDR2 ANQGSEA. The record originates from a study of blood T cells in healthy people across ages. A further study also used this sample, focusing on T cells of mothers and their children. This second report adds: Material was donated by three healthy Caucasian mothers and their six children.

Sequencing was performed on blood. The sequence derives from a woman in her forties in good health. V usage is TRBV29-1 and J usage is TRBJ1-2, with D hard to call. The CDR3 coding sequence is TGCAGCGGTGAACGCTACACCTTC. It yields the protein CSGERYTF.